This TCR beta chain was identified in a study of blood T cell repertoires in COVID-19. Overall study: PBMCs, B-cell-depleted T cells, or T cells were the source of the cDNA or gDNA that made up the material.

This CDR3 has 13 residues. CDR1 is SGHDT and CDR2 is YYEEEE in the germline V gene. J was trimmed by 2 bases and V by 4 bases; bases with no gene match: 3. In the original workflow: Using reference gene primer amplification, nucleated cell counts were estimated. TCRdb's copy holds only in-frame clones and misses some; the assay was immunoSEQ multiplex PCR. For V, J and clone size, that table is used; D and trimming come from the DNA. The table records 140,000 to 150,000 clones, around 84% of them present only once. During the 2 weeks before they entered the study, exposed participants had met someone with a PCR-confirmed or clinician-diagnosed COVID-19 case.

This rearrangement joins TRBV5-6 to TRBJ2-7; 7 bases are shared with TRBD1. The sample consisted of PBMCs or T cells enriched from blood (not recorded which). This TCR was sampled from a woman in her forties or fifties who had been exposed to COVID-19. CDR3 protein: CASSKQGTYEQYF. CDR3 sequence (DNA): TGTGCCAGCAGCAAACAGGGGACCTACGAGCAGTACTTC.